These 19 T cell receptor beta chains share one sample of origin, sequenced in a study of T cells after yellow fever vaccination. TCRdb independently ran MiXCR on the 5' RACE reads; one entry per CDR3 protein. The table lists fewer than 400,000 distinct CDR3 sequences, over 5% of them singletons. Specimen: PBMCs, collected 5 days after the yellow fever booster vaccination. The receptors shown here come from a man between 25 and 39 years old who received the YFV17D yellow fever vaccine.

A few counts support this clonotype. This sequence joins TRBV10-2 and TRBJ2-5; TRBD2 matches 13 bases. Germline CDR1 and CDR2: WSHSY and SAAADI. CDR3 length equals 17 residues. Trimming cost V 4 bases and J 3 bases; bases outside gene matches: 8. The CDR3 sequence: CASSGRTSGRKEETQYF. CDR3 coding DNA: TGCGCCAGCAGTGGTAGGACTAGCGGGAGAAAAGAAGAGACCCAGTACTTC.

This clonotype was seen repeatedly, ten times or more. One end of the junction is discordant with germline, which a read error may explain. V is TRBV5-1 and J is TRBJ2-7; 7 positions match TRBD1. Germline CDR1 is SGHRS and CDR2 is YFSETQ. This CDR3 has 13 residues. Here the CDR3 reads CASSPGQTYEQYF. The CDR3 DNA is TGTGCCAGCAGCCCGGGACAGACCTACGAGCAGTACTTC.

This clonotype was seen ten or more times. The chain recombines TRBV5-1 with TRBJ2-7, with TRBD1 matching over 7 bases. The CDR3 runs 14 residues. V dropped 0 bases and J dropped 0; count of bases not matched to a gene: 0. CDR1 is SGHRS and CDR2 is YFSETQ in the germline V gene. The chain's CDR3 is CASSLGDSSYEQYF. In DNA form, the CDR3 reads TGCGCCAGCAGCTTGGGGGACAGCTCCTACGAGCAGTACTTC.

The chain joins TRBV4-3 to TRBJ2-7, with D tentatively TRBD1 or TRBD2 (5 bases each). This CDR3 has 14 amino acids. With 0 bases removed from V and 6 bases from J, the gap between germline ends came to 12 bases. Germline V gene data show CDR1 as LGHNA and CDR2 as YSLEER. The CDR3 DNA sequence: TGCGCCAGCAGCCAAGATTTCAGGGCGGGCGAGCAGTACTTC. Amino acid sequence: CASSQDFRAGEQYF.

This chain uses TRBV4-2 with TRBJ2-7; 9 bases map to TRBD2. CDR1 and CDR2 from the germline V gene are LGHNA and YNFKEQ. The CDR3 covers 14 residues. V trimming: 4 bases; J trimming: 1 base; junction bases outside the gene matches: 2. In DNA form, the CDR3 reads TGTGCCAGCAGCCGCGGGAGGGGGTCCTACGAGCAGTACTTC. Translating gives CASSRGRGSYEQYF.

This clonotype was detected many times. The genes are TRBV7-2 and TRBJ2-2; 9 nucleotides align to TRBD2. CDR1 is SGHTA and CDR2 is FQGNSA in the germline V gene. The CDR3 has 16 residues. Trimming at V came to 3 bases and at J to 4 bases, leaving 6 bases not matched to a gene. The CDR3 DNA follows: TGTGCCAGCAGCTTCTGGAGCGGGAGGAGCACCGGGGAGCTGTTTTTT. This translates into CASSFWSGRSTGELFF.

This chain uses TRBV5-4 with TRBJ2-3, with D possibly TRBD2 on 5 matching bases. V shed 3 bases and J shed 4 bases, with 18 bases lying between them. CDR1 and CDR2 from the germline V gene are SGHNT and YYREEE (reference sequence). CDR3 length: 16 amino acids. CDR3 residues: CASSSAVNSGADTQYF. The CDR3 region has the DNA TGTGCCAGCAGCTCGGCCGTAAACAGCGGCGCAGATACGCAGTATTTT. The full variable domain, its missing parts supplied by reference TRBV5-4 and TRBJ2-3, is ETGVTQSPTHLIKTRGQQVTLRCSSQSGHNTVSWYQQALGQGPQFIFQYYREEENGRGNFPPRFSGLQFPNYSSELNVNALELDDSALYLCASSSAVNSGADTQYFGPGTRLTVL.

The chain uses TRBV20-1 and TRBJ2-3; 9 bases match TRBD2. This CDR3 has 14 residues. CDR1 is DFQATT and CDR2 is SNEGSKA in the germline V gene (reference sequence). The V segment lost 5 bases and the J segment 0 bases; nucleotides outside the gene matches: 3. CDR3 DNA sequence: TGCAGTGCTTTAGCGGGAGTGAGCACAGATACGCAGTATTTT. It specifies CSALAGVSTDTQYF.

There are many counts of this clonotype. The chain couples TRBV6-5 to TRBJ2-1; D may match TRBD1 or TRBD2 (5 bases each). Looked up from germline, CDR1 is MNHEY and CDR2 is SVGAGI. V was pared by 8 bases and J by 6 bases, with 11 bases between. The CDR3 extends over 12 amino acids. Here the CDR3 reads CASEGPSNEQFF. CDR3 bases: TGTGCCAGCGAGGGACCAAGCAATGAGCAGTTCTTC.

This clonotype occurred many times. The V call is TRBV20-1, the J call TRBJ2-1; TRBD2 matches 7 bases. V lost 3 bases and J lost 3; bases outside the gene matches: 11. Germline loops: CDR1 DFQATT, CDR2 SNEGSKA (reference sequence). This CDR3 comprises 16 residues. The CDR3 protein is CSASNQPGGNYNEQFF. DNA of the CDR3: TGCAGTGCTAGCAACCAGCCGGGAGGAAACTACAATGAGCAGTTCTTC.

This clonotype came up many times. The chain combines TRBV20-1 with TRBJ1-2, with D possibly being TRBD1 (6 bases). This CDR3 region has 15 residues. V lost 4 bases to trimming and J lost 7 bases, with 22 bases between them. The germline CDR1 and CDR2 sequences are DFQATT and SNEGSKA (reference sequence). The CDR3 spells CSAMGATTGTGGYTF. In DNA, the CDR3 is TGCAGTGCTATGGGGGCGACGACAGGAACTGGTGGCTACACCTTC.

This clonotype was counted ten times or more. The CDR3 here is CASSSGLANEQYF. As DNA, the CDR3 is TGTGCCAGCAGCTCGGGACTAGCTAACGAGCAGTACTTC. The V call is TRBV7-6, the J call TRBJ2-7; TRBD2 aligns across 9 bases. The germline V gene has CDR1 SGHVS and CDR2 FNYEAQ. J was trimmed by 5 bases and V by 4 bases; bases with no gene match: 3. The CDR3 length is 13 residues.

In its sample, this clonotype was seen a few times. Germline is not matched at one junction end, which may reflect a read error. DNA of the CDR3: TGTGCCAGCGGTTACATCGGACGAGGAACAGATACGCAGTATTTT. Translation gives CASGYIGRGTDTQYF. The V gene is TRBV6-5, the J gene TRBJ2-3; no firm D call. The CDR3 contains 15 residues. In germline, CDR1 is MNHEY, CDR2 SVGAGI.

This clonotype was seen only a few times. The chain recombines TRBV12-3 or TRBV12-4 with TRBJ2-5; the D gene is possibly TRBD2 (6 bases). This CDR3 comprises 11 residues. Trimming left V 5 bases short and J 11 bases short, with 12 bases between. The CDR3 DNA sequence: TGTGCCAGCAGTACCCGGGACTTACAGTACTTC. Protein product: CASSTRDLQYF.

The chain combines TRBV7-8 with TRBJ2-1; 7 bases match TRBD1. The CDR3 is 12 amino acids. Per germline, CDR1 SGHVS and CDR2 FQNEAQ. V trimming: 5 bases; J trimming: 10 bases; junction bases outside the gene matches: 5. CDR3 in DNA: TGTGCCAGCAGCAACGTGGGACAGGAGCAGTTCTTC. This codes for CASSNVGQEQFF.

This clonotype came up many times. The genes are TRBV20-1 and TRBJ2-5; D gene ambiguous. Per germline, CDR1 DFQATT and CDR2 SNEGSKA (reference sequence). Trimming stripped 0 bases from V and 3 bases from J, with 14 bases between. The CDR3 spans 15 residues. The DNA for the CDR3 is TGCAGTGCTAGAGATTCCACGGGTCGTAAAGAGACCCAGTACTTC. Translation gives CSARDSTGRKETQYF.

This clonotype was observed at least ten times. The V gene is TRBV20-1, the J gene TRBJ2-1; 11 bases align to TRBD2. The V and J ends lost 5 bases and 2 bases, in that order; junction bases with no gene match: 5. This CDR3 comprises 15 residues. Germline-derived CDR1 and CDR2 are DFQATT and SNEGSKA (reference sequence). CDR3 residues: CSARRTSGPYNEQFF. CDR3 bases: TGCAGTGCTCGAAGGACTAGCGGGCCCTACAATGAGCAGTTCTTC.

This clonotype showed up just a few times. The rearrangement joins TRBV9 to TRBJ2-1, with D possibly called TRBD1 or TRBD2 (7 bases each). Trimming left V 4 bases short and J 2 bases short, with 13 bases between. The CDR3 has 15 residues. Germline CDR1 reads SGDLS; CDR2 reads YYNGEE. The CDR3 here is CASSFQGGAYNEQFF. CDR3 in DNA: TGTGCCAGCAGCTTCCAGGGGGGGGCCTACAATGAGCAGTTCTTC.

This chain uses TRBV12-3 or TRBV12-4 with TRBJ1-2; D not resolved. The length of the CDR3 is 13 residues. Trimming shortened V by 7 bases and J by 8 bases, and 17 bases separated the two germline ends. CDR3 sequence: CASIAGPYSGYTF. In DNA, the CDR3 is TGTGCCAGCATTGCTGGACCGTACTCGGGCTACACCTTC.